These T cell receptor beta chains were read from a single sample in a study of blood T cell repertoires in COVID-19. Some clones are missing from TCRdb's copy, which holds only in-frame ones; the method was immunoSEQ multiplex PCR. The sample comprises 120,000 to 150,000 clones, about 85% of which are singletons, and 2.6% rests with the top ten. Sequencing was carried out using peripheral blood. The receptors were sampled from a human donor with acute or convalescent COVID-19. The donor label of this sample is uncertain. CDR3s include the opening cysteine and the closing phenylalanine or tryptophan. The order of the fields is V gene, clone size, J gene, D gene, CDR3 protein, CDR3 DNA. A D gene is named only where the DNA matches it firmly. Some rows mark clone size as missing; the rest say once, few, many or name a class of expanded clone.

v_call: TRBV19
clone_size: NA
j_call: TRBJ1-1
d_call: TRBD1
cdr3_aa: CASSEGQGGSEAFF
cdr3_nt: TGTGCCAGTAGTGAGGGACAGGGGGGCTCTGAAGCTTTCTTT

v_call: TRBV5-1
clone_size: NA
j_call: TRBJ2-3
d_call: TRBD2
cdr3_aa: CASSLGRTSGSSTDTQYF
cdr3_nt: TGCGCCAGCAGCTTGGGAAGGACTAGCGGGAGTAGCACAGATACGCAGTATTTT

v_call: TRBV11-1
clone_size: once
j_call: TRBJ2-4
d_call: TRBD1
cdr3_aa: CASSRQGYGKNIQYF
cdr3_nt: TGTGCCAGCAGCCGACAGGGGTATGGCAAAAACATTCAGTACTTC

v_call: TRBV18
clone_size: NA
j_call: TRBJ1-2
d_call: NA
cdr3_aa: CASSPTVNYGYTF
cdr3_nt: TGTGCCAGCTCACCGACAGTTAACTATGGCTACACCTTC

v_call: TRBV18
clone_size: NA
j_call: TRBJ2-5
d_call: NA
cdr3_aa: CASSHPGQGQETQYF
cdr3_nt: TGTGCCAGCTCCCACCCCGGCCAGGGCCAAGAGACCCAGTACTTC

v_call: TRBV29-1
clone_size: NA
j_call: TRBJ1-2
d_call: TRBD1
cdr3_aa: CSVETRDRGHGSYGYTF
cdr3_nt: TGCAGCGTTGAGACCCGGGACAGGGGGCACGGAAGCTATGGCTACACCTTC

v_call: TRBV7-3
clone_size: NA
j_call: TRBJ2-5
d_call: TRBD2
cdr3_aa: CASSSGGETQYF
cdr3_nt: TGTGCCAGCAGCTCGGGGGGAGAGACCCAGTACTTC

v_call: TRBV21-1
clone_size: NA
j_call: TRBJ2-3
d_call: NA
cdr3_aa: CASSKVGTGGGTDTQYF
cdr3_nt: TGTGCCAGCAGCAAAGTTGGAACAGGGGGCGGGACAGATACGCAGTATTTT

v_call: TRBV3-1/TRBV3-2
clone_size: NA
j_call: TRBJ1-1
d_call: TRBD1
cdr3_aa: CASSTGGGITEAFF
cdr3_nt: TGTGCCAGCAGTACAGGGGGCGGTATCACTGAAGCTTTCTTT

v_call: TRBV24-1
clone_size: NA
j_call: TRBJ2-5
d_call: TRBD2
cdr3_aa: CATSPGTSVGETQYF
cdr3_nt: TGTGCCACCAGCCCGGGGACTAGCGTTGGAGAGACCCAGTACTTC

v_call: TRBV30
clone_size: NA
j_call: TRBJ1-1
d_call: NA
cdr3_aa: CAWRIGGNTEAFF
cdr3_nt: TGTGCCTGGAGAATTGGGGGCAACACTGAAGCTTTCTTT

v_call: TRBV6-2/TRBV6-3
clone_size: NA
j_call: TRBJ2-3
d_call: NA
cdr3_aa: CASSYSSAGPSTDTQYF
cdr3_nt: TGTGCCAGCAGTTACTCCTCTGCGGGCCCAAGCACAGATACGCAGTATTTT

v_call: TRBV6-4
clone_size: NA
j_call: TRBJ1-6
d_call: TRBD1
cdr3_aa: CASRDTGTGDNSPLHF
cdr3_nt: TGTGCCAGCAGAGATACCGGGACAGGGGATAATTCACCCCTCCACTTT

v_call: TRBV6-5
clone_size: NA
j_call: TRBJ2-4
d_call: TRBD1
cdr3_aa: CASRIDRGNIQYF
cdr3_nt: TGTGCCAGCAGGATCGACAGGGGAAACATTCAGTACTTC

v_call: TRBV7-8
clone_size: NA
j_call: TRBJ1-2
d_call: NA
cdr3_aa: CASSSRRPGAYGYTF
cdr3_nt: TGTGCCAGCAGCTCCCGTAGGCCAGGGGCCTATGGCTACACCTTC

v_call: TRBV7-2
clone_size: NA
j_call: TRBJ2-5
d_call: NA
cdr3_aa: CASSPTGVQETQYF
cdr3_nt: TGTGCCAGCAGCCCCACAGGAGTTCAAGAGACCCAGTACTTC

v_call: TRBV6-2/TRBV6-3
clone_size: NA
j_call: TRBJ2-3
d_call: NA
cdr3_aa: CASSYPLISSTSTDTQYF
cdr3_nt: TGTGCCAGCAGTTACCCCCTCATTAGTTCCACTAGCACAGATACGCAGTATTTT

v_call: TRBV14
clone_size: NA
j_call: TRBJ2-1
d_call: NA
cdr3_aa: CASSQDPGRGAFHEQFF
cdr3_nt: TGTGCCAGCAGCCAAGATCCGGGGCGGGGAGCGTTTCATGAGCAGTTCTTC

v_call: TRBV5-4
clone_size: NA
j_call: TRBJ1-6
d_call: TRBD1
cdr3_aa: CASSPGPPGQSNSPLHF
cdr3_nt: TGTGCCAGCAGTCCGGGTCCTCCGGGACAGAGTAATTCACCCCTCCACTTT

v_call: TRBV5-6
clone_size: NA
j_call: TRBJ2-3
d_call: TRBD2
cdr3_aa: CASSSPGLAGLSATDTQYF
cdr3_nt: TGTGCCAGCAGCTCACCGGGACTAGCGGGCCTCTCAGCCACAGATACGCAGTATTTT

v_call: TRBV29-1
clone_size: NA
j_call: TRBJ1-1
d_call: TRBD1
cdr3_aa: CSVTGTENTEAFF
cdr3_nt: TGCAGCGTGACAGGGACTGAGAACACTGAAGCTTTCTTT

v_call: TRBV6-2/TRBV6-3
clone_size: NA
j_call: TRBJ2-1
d_call: NA
cdr3_aa: CASTPIPASQSSYNEQFF
cdr3_nt: TGTGCCAGCACCCCAATTCCTGCGAGTCAAAGCTCCTACAATGAGCAGTTCTTC

v_call: TRBV5-1
clone_size: NA
j_call: TRBJ1-2
d_call: NA
cdr3_aa: CASSLAPGYYGYTF
cdr3_nt: TGCGCCAGCAGCTTGGCCCCAGGGTACTATGGCTACACCTTC

v_call: TRBV4-3
clone_size: NA
j_call: TRBJ1-2
d_call: TRBD1
cdr3_aa: CASSQEGRDRDNPDYGYTF
cdr3_nt: TGCGCCAGCAGCCAAGAGGGACGAGACAGGGATAACCCAGACTATGGCTACACCTTC

v_call: TRBV2
clone_size: NA
j_call: TRBJ1-2
d_call: NA
cdr3_aa: CASGALGYTF
cdr3_nt: TGTGCCAGCGGGGCCCTAGGCTACACCTTC

v_call: TRBV19
clone_size: NA
j_call: TRBJ2-2
d_call: NA
cdr3_aa: CASSGGHTGELFF
cdr3_nt: TGTGCCAGCTCGGGGGGCCACACCGGGGAGCTGTTTTTT

v_call: TRBV11-1
clone_size: NA
j_call: TRBJ2-3
d_call: NA
cdr3_aa: CASSRGGDTDTQYF
cdr3_nt: TGTGCCAGCAGCCGAGGGGGGGACACAGATACGCAGTATTTT

v_call: TRBV29-1
clone_size: NA
j_call: TRBJ1-2
d_call: TRBD1
cdr3_aa: CSVVEVGQANYGYTF
cdr3_nt: TGCAGCGTTGTAGAGGTGGGACAGGCTAACTATGGCTACACCTTC

v_call: TRBV21-1
clone_size: NA
j_call: TRBJ2-5
d_call: NA
cdr3_aa: CASGWTNRDSVQETQYF
cdr3_nt: TGTGCCAGCGGATGGACGAACCGGGACAGCGTTCAAGAGACCCAGTACTTC

v_call: TRBV28
clone_size: NA
j_call: TRBJ2-7
d_call: NA
cdr3_aa: CASSQPRVSYEQYF
cdr3_nt: TGTGCCAGCAGTCAACCCAGGGTCTCCTACGAGCAGTACTTC

v_call: TRBV10-3
clone_size: NA
j_call: TRBJ1-2
d_call: TRBD1
cdr3_aa: CAISFDRGPYGYTF
cdr3_nt: TGTGCCATCAGCTTCGACAGGGGGCCCTATGGCTACACCTTC

v_call: TRBV20-1
clone_size: NA
j_call: TRBJ1-1
d_call: NA
cdr3_aa: CSASSGASAEAFF
cdr3_nt: TGCAGTGCTAGTTCCGGGGCTAGCGCTGAAGCTTTCTTT

v_call: TRBV28
clone_size: NA
j_call: TRBJ1-1
d_call: NA
cdr3_aa: CASSLSSLPSGEAFF
cdr3_nt: TGTGCCAGCAGTTTAAGTAGCCTACCGAGCGGTGAAGCTTTCTTT

v_call: TRBV18
clone_size: NA
j_call: TRBJ1-1
d_call: NA
cdr3_aa: CASSLNRVNTEAFF
cdr3_nt: TGTGCCAGCTCACTAAACAGGGTGAACACTGAAGCTTTCTTT

v_call: TRBV19
clone_size: NA
j_call: TRBJ2-2
d_call: NA
cdr3_aa: CASSIVVRNTGELFF
cdr3_nt: TGTGCCAGTAGTATAGTTGTGAGGAACACCGGGGAGCTGTTTTTT

v_call: TRBV15
clone_size: NA
j_call: TRBJ2-1
d_call: NA
cdr3_aa: CATSRPSGTGVEQFF
cdr3_nt: TGTGCCACCAGCAGACCATCCGGGACTGGGGTTGAGCAGTTCTTC